This T cell receptor beta chain was observed in a study of post-analysis software for immune sequencing data. Study background: The disease courses spanned relapsing-remitting, secondary progressive and progressive-relapsing forms of multiple sclerosis. Regarding the study as a whole: When compared against controls, multiple sclerosis patients showed significantly lower normalized Chao1 diversity. F-measure co-clustering was strong for batch-matched samples.

The TCR beta cDNA libraries contained unique molecular identifiers. T cells, about 0.95 to 11 million of them, yielded some 500,000 cDNA molecules. TCRdb ran MiXCR on the PCR reads and lists one entry per CDR3 protein. The sample shows some 260,000 distinct CDR3 sequences, around 34% of them seen only once. In its sample, this clonotype was seen many times. Its matching antigen is unknown. The clonotype was recovered from a girl between 5 and 17 years old with multiple sclerosis. Sequencing was performed on blood.

The CDR3 region is CASSAGGGSQPQHF. Here the CDR3 DNA reads TGTGCCAGCAGCGCCGGTGGAGGGAGCCAGCCCCAGCATTTT. The rearrangement links TRBV6-6 to TRBJ1-5; unclear D gene. Trimming stripped 6 bases from V and 7 bases from J, with 16 bases between. CDR1 is MNHNY and CDR2 is SVGAGI in the germline V gene (reference sequence). The CDR3 extends over 14 amino acids.